The sequence of this T cell receptor (beta chain) was determined in a study of regulatory T cells in long-lasting Graves disease. Trimming took off 4 bases at V and 3 bases at J, with 15 bases between the two ends. This CDR3 is 15 amino acids long. The V gene's germline CDR1 is SGHRS and CDR2 YFSETQ. Stated time point: newly diagnosed GD, antithyroid drugs for less than 3 months. With RNA extracted from PBMCs as input, the TCR library was made. CDR3-region Arm-PCR and iRepertoire HTBI primers produced the TCR beta libraries. TCRdb re-analysed the multiplex PCR reads in MiXCR, keeping a single row per CDR3 protein. The repertoire consists of more than 450,000 distinct CDR3 sequences, with 16% occurring once and the leading ten covering 10% to 15%. The same sample was also studied in work on T cells in Graves' hyperthyroidism and ophthalmopathy.

Sample: peripheral blood mononuclear cells (PBMCs), taken at new diagnosis, from a patient treated with antithyroid drugs. This sequence joins TRBV5-1 and TRBJ2-3; D is possibly TRBD2 (5 bases). The clonotype originates from a man aged 40-55 years with Graves disease. This CDR3 reads CASSPTTAKTDTQYF. The CDR3 coding sequence is TGCGCCAGCAGCCCGACTACCGCTAAAACAGATACGCAGTATTTT.